This T cell receptor beta chain comes out of a study of blood T cell repertoires in COVID-19 (dated by TCRdb to about 2020). Context from the whole study: Samples from collaborators originated in the United States, Italy and Spain and spanned both the acute and convalescent phases of COVID-19. The prospective study material was composed of cDNA or gDNA derived from T cells, B-cell-depleted T cells, or PBMCs. Subjects who had been exposed to COVID-19, were actively infected with it, or had recovered from it provided the deeply sampled blood TCRbeta repertoires that made up the dataset. The repertoires were released in a freely available public database meant as a resource for research on the immune response to SARS-CoV-2. Samples were obtained from the ongoing ImmuneRACE study (first 160 participants) and from roughly 1,300 subjects provided by 6 global collaborators. A de-identified subject ID, COVID-19 status, age in years and sex were almost always included in the sample metadata. Where HLA class I and class II types were available, the types were taken from metadata supplied by the sample provider, not from assay-based typing.

In the case of this clone: It lacks a known antigen. No base qualities exist here, and no much larger clone lies one base off it.

Reading the germline V gene gives CDR1 SGHTA and CDR2 FQGNSA. The CDR3 runs 15 amino acids, cysteine and phenylalanine included. Only the CDR3 DNA is retained, 45 bases long and in frame from the first base. Trimming costs V 5 bases and J 3 bases, and their ends lie 17 bases apart. Collaborating institutions collected whole blood in K2EDTA tubes following their own protocols. For TCRbeta analysis, collaborators shipped samples in one of three forms: frozen whole blood, isolated PBMCs, or DNA extracted from either of those sample types. TCRbeta CDR3 regions were amplified from genomic DNA by means of the immunoSEQ Assay, a bias-controlled multiplex PCR. The source study handled its data this way. Within the assay, amplification of reference gene primers was used to estimate how many nucleated cells each sample contained. To quantify the absolute abundance of each unique TCRbeta CDR3 rearrangement, sequence reads were collapsed and filtered. For each sample, productive Simpson clonality was calculated as the square root of Simpson's diversity index over productive rearrangements. TCRdb provides this immuneACCESS table in a form limited to in-frame rearrangements. Some clones are lacking; in checked studies, under half of them reflect an unresolved V gene, and why the rest are absent is not known. That table is the source of V, J and clone size, and D and trimming were worked out from the DNA. This sample comprises roughly 200,000 clones, about 80% of them detected only once. Jointly, the top ten make up approximately 8.6% of the sample.

On the study overall, not on this receptor specifically: Clinical and demographic metadata were provided uncurated, with the amount varying by source and participant.

This clonotype was obtained from a woman between 50 and 59 years old with active or convalescent COVID-19. The sequenced sample consisted of peripheral blood. Recombination linked TRBV7-2 to TRBJ2-7; tentative D gene TRBD2, with 7 bases matching. The DNA sequence is given as TGTGCCAGCAGCCAGGGGCTGGGGGGGCTCTACGAGCAGTACTTC. Its translation is CASSQGLGGLYEQYF.